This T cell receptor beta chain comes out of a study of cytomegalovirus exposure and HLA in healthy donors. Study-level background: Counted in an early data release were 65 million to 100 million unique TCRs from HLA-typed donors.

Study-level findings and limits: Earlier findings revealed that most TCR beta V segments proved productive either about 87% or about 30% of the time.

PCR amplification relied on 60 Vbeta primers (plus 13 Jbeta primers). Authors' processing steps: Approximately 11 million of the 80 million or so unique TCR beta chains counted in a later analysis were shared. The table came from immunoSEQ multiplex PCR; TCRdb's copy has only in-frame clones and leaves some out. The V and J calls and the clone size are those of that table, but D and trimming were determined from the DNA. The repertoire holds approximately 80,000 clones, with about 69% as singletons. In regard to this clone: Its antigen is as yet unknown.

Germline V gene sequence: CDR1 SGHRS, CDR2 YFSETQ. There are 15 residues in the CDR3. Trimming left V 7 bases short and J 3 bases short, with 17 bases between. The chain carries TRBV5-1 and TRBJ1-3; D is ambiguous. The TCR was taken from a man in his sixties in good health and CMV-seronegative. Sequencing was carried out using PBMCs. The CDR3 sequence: CASSPSGQGGNTIYF. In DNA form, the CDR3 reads TGCGCCAGCTCCCCGTCGGGTCAAGGTGGAAACACCATATATTTT.